These 16 T cell receptor beta chains were all obtained from the same sample, sequenced in a study of blood T cell repertoires in COVID-19. Profiled with immunoSEQ multiplex PCR; TCRdb holds only in-frame clones, not every one. The table records around 180,000 clones, 86% of them present only once. The source material was peripheral blood. These receptors came from a woman in her twenties or thirties with active or convalescent COVID-19.

V and J are TRBV28 and TRBJ2-1, with 13 nucleotides matching TRBD2. Germline assignment: CDR1 MDHEN and CDR2 SYDVKM. V lost 8 bases and J lost 4; bases outside the gene matches: 5. This CDR3 spans 15 amino acids. In DNA form, the CDR3 reads TGTGCCAGCCCCGGACTAGCGGGAGTATACAATGAGCAGTTCTTC. Translating it yields CASPGLAGVYNEQFF. The full variable domain, its missing parts supplied by reference TRBV28 and TRBJ2-1, is DVKVTQSSRYLVKRTGEKVFLECVQDMDHENMFWYRQDPGLGLRLIYFSYDVKMKEKGDIPEGYSVSREKKERFSLILESASTNQTSMYLCASPGLAGVYNEQFFGPGTRLTVL.

The chain employs TRBV7-2 and TRBJ2-1; D is possibly TRBD2 (7 bases). The CDR3 loop spans 15 amino acids. Looked up from germline, CDR1 is SGHTA and CDR2 is FQGNSA. Trimming pared 6 bases from V and 4 bases from J, leaving 16 bases between. CDR3 amino acids: CASSTRGEGYNEQFF. The CDR3 coding sequence is TGTGCCAGCAGTACAAGGGGGGAGGGATACAATGAGCAGTTCTTC.

The chain joins TRBV18 to TRBJ1-2, with 7 bases matching TRBD1. Trimming at V came to 5 bases and at J to 6 bases, leaving 6 bases not matched to a gene. This CDR3 is 13 amino acids long. Germline CDR1 KGHSH, CDR2 LQKENI. This chain's CDR3 is CASSSEQGHGYTF. CDR3 in DNA: TGTGCCAGCTCATCAGAACAGGGGCATGGCTACACCTTC.

The chain links TRBV30 to TRBJ1-1, with a possible D match to TRBD1 (5 bases). Germline loops: CDR1 GTSNPN, CDR2 SVGIG (reference sequence). The CDR3 has 13 amino acids. Deletions cut 1 base from V and 6 bases from J, with 12 bases between. The CDR3 DNA reads as TGTGCCTGGAGTGATCAGGGATGGGCTGAAGCTTTCTTT. Its translation: CAWSDQGWAEAFF.

This rearrangement joins TRBV5-4 to TRBJ1-2, with 7 positions matching TRBD1. CDR3 length equals 14 residues. Unmatched junction bases numbered 6, after V lost 4 bases and J lost 3 bases. CDR1 SGHNT and CDR2 YYREEE come from the germline V gene (reference sequence). DNA for the CDR3: TGTGCCAGCAGCACCGGGACAGCCGACTATGGCTACACCTTC. Protein product: CASSTGTADYGYTF.

This chain links TRBV2 with TRBJ1-5; tentatively, D is TRBD1 (6 bases). Trimming left V 7 bases short and J 4 bases short, with 11 bases between. CDR3 length: 13 amino acids. From germline, CDR1 is SNHLY and CDR2 FYNNEI. This chain's CDR3 is CASTGGLNQPQHF. In DNA, the CDR3 is TGTGCCAGCACCGGGGGGCTTAATCAGCCCCAGCATTTT.

The chain uses TRBV7-6 and TRBJ2-5; 10 bases line up with TRBD2. V trimming: 6 bases; J trimming: 2 bases; junction bases outside the gene matches: 9. Germline V gene sequence: CDR1 SGHVS, CDR2 FNYEAQ. The CDR3 has 16 amino acids. In nucleotides, the CDR3 is TGTGCCAGCAGAGGGTCTATGGGACTAGCGCAAGAGACCCAGTACTTC. Translated, it gives CASRGSMGLAQETQYF.

This clone was recorded only once. The chain links TRBV29-1 to TRBJ2-3, with D perhaps TRBD2 (5 bases). The CDR3 is made up of 18 amino acids. The germline V and J ends were trimmed by 4 bases and 2 bases, with 25 bases remaining between them. The V gene's germline CDR1 is SQVTM and CDR2 ANQGSEA. CDR3 protein: CSVGGNIAKAKPTDTQYF. The CDR3 nucleotides read TGCAGCGTTGGGGGAAATATAGCGAAGGCGAAACCCACAGATACGCAGTATTTT.

The table lists this clone with a few counts. This chain links TRBV9 with TRBJ2-5, with 12 bases identical to TRBD2. V trimming: 4 bases; J trimming: 5 bases; junction bases outside the gene matches: 6. The CDR3 loop spans 15 amino acids. Germline CDR1 and CDR2: SGDLS and YYNGEE. CDR3 in amino acids: CASSWSSGGDETQYF. The CDR3 region has the DNA TGTGCCAGCAGCTGGTCTAGCGGGGGGGATGAGACCCAGTACTTC.

The V gene is TRBV12-3 or TRBV12-4, the J gene TRBJ2-3, with D unresolved. Trimming removed 7 bases from V and 6 bases from J, with 11 bases in between. The CDR3 sequence is 12 residues long. The CDR3 coding sequence is TGTGCCAGCACCCTAACTGCTGATACGCAGTATTTT. This sequence encodes CASTLTADTQYF.

The V gene is TRBV2, the J gene TRBJ2-3, with 13 bases that match TRBD2. The CDR3 is made up of 16 amino acids. Trimming cost V 7 bases and J 0 bases; bases outside gene matches: 4. CDR1 SNHLY and CDR2 FYNNEI come from the germline V gene. CDR3 nucleotide sequence: TGTGCCAGCACAAGACTAGCGGGGGGTAGCACAGATACGCAGTATTTT. Protein: CASTRLAGGSTDTQYF.

The CDR3 sequence is CASSFGQFSSGNTIYF. CDR3 coding DNA: TGCGCCAGCAGCTTCGGACAGTTCAGCTCTGGAAACACCATATATTTT. The J gene is TRBJ1-3, the V gene TRBV5-1; D is perhaps TRBD1 (6 bases). Deletions cut 2 bases from V and 0 bases from J, with 12 bases between. Germline V gives CDR1 SGHRS, CDR2 YFSETQ. The CDR3 consists of 16 residues.

The J gene is TRBJ1-1, the V gene TRBV5-1; TRBD1 is a possible D gene (6 bases). The CDR3 extends over 13 amino acids. From germline, CDR1 is SGHRS and CDR2 YFSETQ. The germline V and J ends were trimmed by 1 base and 4 bases, with 8 bases remaining between them. This CDR3 is CASSLLGGTEAFF. DNA of the CDR3: TGCGCCAGCAGCTTGTTAGGGGGCACTGAAGCTTTCTTT.

The gene calls are TRBV11-2 and TRBJ1-1; D is ambiguous. This CDR3 contains 14 residues. Trimming pared 0 bases from V and 6 bases from J, leaving 11 bases between. Germline V gene lookup returns CDR1 SGHAT and CDR2 FQNNGV. CDR3 sequence (DNA): TGTGCCAGCAGCTTAGATATTGAGGGATCTGAAGCTTTCTTT. This sequence encodes CASSLDIEGSEAFF.

The V and J genes are TRBV6-5 and TRBJ1-5; D is unclear. Trimming left V 0 bases short and J 0 bases short, with 6 bases between. Germline CDR1 MNHEY, CDR2 SVGAGI. The CDR3 is 15 amino acids. CDR3 region: CASSYSHLSNQPQHF. In DNA form, the CDR3 reads TGTGCCAGCAGTTACTCACACCTTAGCAATCAGCCCCAGCATTTT.

The rearrangement uses TRBV27 and TRBJ1-4; TRBD1 matches at 8 bases. The germline V gene encodes CDR1 MNHEY and CDR2 SMNVEV (reference sequence). Trimming removed 1 base from V and 5 bases from J; junction bases left unmatched: 3. This CDR3 is built from 15 residues. The chain's CDR3 is CASSLFWDRNEKLFF. In nucleotides, the CDR3 is TGTGCCAGCAGTTTATTCTGGGACAGGAATGAAAAACTGTTTTTT.